One and the same sample provided the 11 T cell receptor beta chains below, sequenced in a study of shared T cell receptors in the human thymus. Only in-frame clones appear in the TCRdb table, and some are missing; sequencing was by immunoSEQ multiplex PCR. The table shows about 610,000 clones, with roughly 90% occurring only once. These data are also associated with another study on human thymus T cells.

Sequenced material: thymocytes. The receptors derive from a boy younger than two with a congenital heart defect.

The V gene is TRBV27, the J gene TRBJ1-2; D might be TRBD1 (5 bases). CDR3 length: 17 amino acids. Germline V gene sequence: CDR1 MNHEY, CDR2 SMNVEV (reference sequence). Deletions cut 10 bases from V and 2 bases from J, with 26 bases between. The CDR3: CATRPNPRDGGNYGYTF. Here the CDR3 DNA reads TGTGCCACCCGTCCCAACCCCCGGGACGGAGGGAACTATGGCTACACCTTC.

This rearrangement joins TRBV19 to TRBJ1-1, with D unclear. V was cut by 4 bases and J by 1 base, with 4 bases left in between. CDR3 length equals 12 residues. Germline V lookup: CDR1 LNHDA, CDR2 SQIVND (reference sequence). The CDR3: CASSTRNTEAFF. In nucleotides, the CDR3 is TGTGCCAGTAGTACCCGGAACACTGAAGCTTTCTTT. The whole variable domain, filled in from reference TRBV19 and TRBJ1-1, reads DGGITQSPKYLFRKEGQNVTLSCEQNLNHDAMYWYRQDPGQGLRLIYYSQIVNDFQKGDIAEGYSVSREKKESFPLTVTSAQKNPTAFYLCASSTRNTEAFFGQGTRLTVV.

The rearrangement joins TRBV6-5 to TRBJ2-7, with TRBD1 matching over 9 bases. Germline loops: CDR1 MNHEY, CDR2 SVGAGI. Unmatched junction bases numbered 9, after V lost 2 bases and J lost 4 bases. The CDR3 consists of 16 residues. For the CDR3, the DNA is TGTGCCAGCAGTTACGGGAAAGGGACAGGGAAGTACGAGCAGTACTTC. It translates to CASSYGKGTGKYEQYF.

The chain carries TRBV18 and TRBJ1-1, with a tentative D call TRBD1 (5 bases). Germline assignment: CDR1 KGHSH and CDR2 LQKENI. The CDR3 is made up of 17 amino acids. V was trimmed by 3 bases and J by 5 bases, leaving 22 bases between them. In nucleotides, the CDR3 is TGTGCCAGCTCACCTTTGCCGTGCCCCGGGGGAGGGACTGAAGCTTTCTTT. Protein product: CASSPLPCPGGGTEAFF.

The chain joins TRBV4-1 to TRBJ1-5; D is undetermined. Trimming took off 0 bases at V and 5 bases at J, with 8 bases between the two ends. The germline CDR1 and CDR2 sequences are MGHRA and YSYEKL. This CDR3 has 14 amino acids. The CDR3, as DNA: TGCGCCAGCAGCCAAGAGTACGGTGATCAGCCCCAGCATTTT. Protein: CASSQEYGDQPQHF.

The chain links TRBV7-2 to TRBJ2-5, with a possible D match to TRBD2 (7 bases). The ends were cut back, 4 bases at V and 5 bases at J, with 14 bases in the middle. Per germline, CDR1 SGHTA and CDR2 FQGNSA. CDR3 length: 14 residues. CDR3 sequence reads: CASSWFGGPETQYF. The CDR3 coding sequence is TGTGCCAGCAGCTGGTTCGGGGGGCCTGAGACCCAGTACTTC.

This clone has more than one count but fewer than ten. The chain employs TRBV6-5 and TRBJ1-3, with a tentative D call TRBD1 (5 bases). CDR3 size: 13 residues. V was shortened by 7 bases and J by 2 bases, with 9 bases between the two germline ends. The germline V gene encodes CDR1 MNHEY and CDR2 SVGAGI. The DNA of the CDR3 is TGTGCCAGCAACCCGGGGGCTGGAAACACCATATATTTT. Protein sequence: CASNPGAGNTIYF.

This clone showed up just once. The CDR3 sequence is CASSLGTRDGGVLNYGYTF. For the CDR3, the DNA is TGTGCCAGCAGCTTGGGAACCCGGGACGGGGGAGTCCTTAACTATGGCTACACCTTC. V is TRBV5-8 and J is TRBJ1-2; a possible D gene is TRBD1 (5 bases). CDR1 is SGHTS and CDR2 is YDEGEE in the germline V gene. The CDR3 is 19 residues long. V dropped 0 bases and J dropped 1 base, with 22 bases sitting between them.

This clone occurred once. This chain joins TRBV15 and TRBJ2-1; D is possibly TRBD2 (6 bases). In germline, CDR1 is LNHNV, CDR2 YYDKDF (reference sequence). The V and J ends lost 2 bases and 4 bases respectively, with 18 bases between them. The CDR3 loop spans 17 amino acids. CDR3 sequence (DNA): TGTGCCACCAGCAGACCGAGCGGGCTAAAGGGGTACAATGAGCAGTTCTTC. The encoded protein is CATSRPSGLKGYNEQFF.

This clone was seen a single time. V usage is TRBV27 and J usage is TRBJ2-2, with a tentative D call TRBD2 (5 bases). V was clipped by 4 bases and J by 6 bases, with 12 bases between them. Germline CDR1 reads MNHEY; CDR2 reads SMNVEV (reference sequence). This CDR3 has 14 residues. The CDR3: CASSWGVWSGELFF. CDR3 nucleotide sequence: TGTGCCAGCAGTTGGGGAGTCTGGTCCGGGGAGCTGTTTTTT.

The gene calls are TRBV27 and TRBJ2-7; 9 nucleotides align to TRBD2. The germline gives CDR1 MNHEY, CDR2 SMNVEV (reference sequence). V lost 4 bases, J lost 7 bases, and 11 bases stayed unmatched. This CDR3 has 15 amino acids. CDR3 protein: CASSWASGKSGEQYF. In nucleotides, the CDR3 is TGTGCCAGCAGTTGGGCTAGCGGGAAGTCGGGAGAGCAGTACTTC.